This entry lists 5 T cell receptor beta chains sequenced from one sample in a study of graft-versus-host responses after intestinal transplantation. Assay: immunoSEQ multiplex PCR; the TCRdb copy retains only in-frame clones and omits some. In the table there are some 120,000 clones, around 90% of which are singletons. Which antigens these TCRs recognize remains unknown. The specimen was unstimulated CD4+ T cells sorted from spleen or lymph node cells, collected before intestinal transplant. The receptors shown here come from a human donor who received an intestinal transplant.

The chain employs TRBV7-9 and TRBJ2-3, with D possibly being TRBD2 (5 bases). The V end was cut by 0 bases, the J end by 2 bases, with 9 bases between. The CDR3 spans 15 residues. CDR1 is SEHNR, CDR2 FQNEAQ, per germline (reference sequence). CDR3: CASSLAGAVTDTQYF. CDR3 DNA: TGTGCCAGCAGCTTAGCGGGAGCGGTCACAGATACGCAGTATTTT.

J is TRBJ1-4 and V is TRBV6-6, with TRBD1 matching over 9 bases. Losses at the gene ends were 6 bases for V and 6 bases for J; bases not matched to a gene: 5. Germline V gives CDR1 MNHNY, CDR2 SVGAGI (reference sequence). The CDR3 sequence is 14 residues long. In DNA, the CDR3 is TGTGCCAGCAGAAATACAGGGGGCGATGAAAAACTGTTTTTT. It translates to CASRNTGGDEKLFF.

The J gene is TRBJ2-1, the V gene TRBV18; TRBD2 matches at 13 bases. The CDR3 consists of 15 residues. The trim removed 3 bases at V and 6 bases at J, leaving 2 bases unmatched. Germline-derived CDR1 and CDR2 are KGHSH and LQKENI. For the CDR3, the DNA is TGTGCCAGCTCACCGGGACTAGCGGGGCGCAATGAGCAGTTCTTC. It translates to CASSPGLAGRNEQFF.

The chain has TRBV19 and TRBJ2-2; no clear D. Germline V CDR1 and CDR2: LNHDA, SQIVND (reference sequence). Trimming pared 5 bases from V and 5 bases from J, leaving 9 bases between. This CDR3 contains 13 residues. CDR3 region: CASSLSRTGELFF. CDR3 coding DNA: TGTGCCAGTAGTTTATCCCGGACCGGGGAGCTGTTTTTT.

This chain links TRBV6-1 with TRBJ2-5, with D perhaps TRBD1 (5 bases). The CDR3 has 15 amino acids. The germline CDR1 and CDR2 sequences are MNHNS and SASEGT. Between the trimmed V and J ends, which lost 5 bases and 5 bases, there was a span of 18 bases. The CDR3: CASSRLGVVGETQYF. DNA of the CDR3: TGTGCCAGCAGTCGGTTAGGGGTAGTGGGCGAGACCCAGTACTTC.